The clone carrying this TCR beta chain was seen just once. Data came from immunoSEQ multiplex PCR; TCRdb stores just in-frame clones and leaves some out. Here the sample spans 75,000 to 80,000 clones, around 94% being singletons. This record comes from a study of technical replicates of blood from a handful of donors. The receptor was isolated from a human donor in good health. Specimen: T cells isolated from PBMCs.

In DNA form, the CDR3 reads TGTGCCAGCAGCCCCGCCAGACGGAGCAATGAGCAGTTCTTC. Protein sequence: CASSPARRSNEQFF. This chain connects TRBV9 to TRBJ2-1; D is unresolved. Trimming cost V 4 bases and J 6 bases, with 14 bases left between them. This CDR3 contains 14 residues. Per germline, CDR1 SGDLS and CDR2 YYNGEE. The variable domain in full, completed from reference TRBV9 and TRBJ2-1, reads DSGVTQTPKHLITATGQRVTLRCSPRSGDLSVYWYQQSLDQGLQFLIQYYNGEERAKGNILERFSAQQFPDLHSELNLSSLELGDSALYFCASSPARRSNEQFFGPGTRLTVL.